The present TCR beta chain was sequenced within a study of CD8 T cells in ankylosing spondylitis. Study-wide points: Certain motif variants had earlier been reported in reactive arthritis synovial fluid and blood. Seven to nine highly homologous variants made up a TCR beta motif that seemed to typify ankylosing spondylitis blood.

TCRdb re-derived calls from the 5' RACE reads in MiXCR, one entry per CDR3 protein. The table shows approximately 540,000 distinct CDR3 sequences, with approximately 11% occurring only once. The CDR3 totals 13 residues. Per germline, CDR1 SGDLS and CDR2 YYNGEE. V was trimmed by 0 bases and J by 8 bases, leaving 11 bases between them. This clonotype has just a few counts. What it binds is not known. The rearrangement uses TRBV9 and TRBJ1-2, with no clear D. The clonotype was recovered from a male donor with ankylosing spondylitis. The sample comprised blood, either unsorted or a sorted T cell fraction (not recorded which). The CDR3 DNA is TGTGCCAGCAGCGTAGCGGCGACGGGGGGCTACACCTTC. Translating gives CASSVAATGGYTF.